The TCR beta chain described here comes from a study of cytomegalovirus exposure and HLA in healthy donors. The study's findings and limits: Accurate predictions that matched the HLA-A and HLA-B alleles of most subjects were reportedly made from TCR beta sequences.

Concerning this clone: Its cognate antigen is unknown.

Amplification used 60 Vbeta primers and 13 Jbeta primers. Profiled with immunoSEQ multiplex PCR; TCRdb holds only in-frame clones, not every one. This table holds about 52,000 clones, about three quarters found once. CDR3 length equals 15 residues. Trimming cost V 5 bases and J 1 base, with 14 bases left between them. In germline, CDR1 is MNHEY, CDR2 SVGAGI. The rearrangement links TRBV6-5 to TRBJ1-2; the D gene is possibly TRBD1 (5 bases). This clonotype was sampled from a man younger than 35 in good health and CMV-seronegative. Material for sequencing was PBMCs. CDR3 nucleotides: TGTGCCAGCAGTCGCCGGGGGGACCTTAACTATGGCTACACCTTC. Translating it yields CASSRRGDLNYGYTF.